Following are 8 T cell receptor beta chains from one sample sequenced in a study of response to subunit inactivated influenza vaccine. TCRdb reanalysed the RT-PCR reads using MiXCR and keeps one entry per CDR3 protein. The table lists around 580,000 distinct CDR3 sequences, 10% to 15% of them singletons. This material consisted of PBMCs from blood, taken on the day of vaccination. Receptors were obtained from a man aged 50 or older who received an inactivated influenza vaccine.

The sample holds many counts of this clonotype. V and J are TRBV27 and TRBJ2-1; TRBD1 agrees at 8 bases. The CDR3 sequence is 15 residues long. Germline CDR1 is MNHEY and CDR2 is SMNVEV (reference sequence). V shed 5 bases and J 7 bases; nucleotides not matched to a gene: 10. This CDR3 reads CASSPLGQGMNEQFF. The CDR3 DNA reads TGTGCCAGCAGTCCCCTCGGACAGGGTATGAATGAGCAGTTCTTC.

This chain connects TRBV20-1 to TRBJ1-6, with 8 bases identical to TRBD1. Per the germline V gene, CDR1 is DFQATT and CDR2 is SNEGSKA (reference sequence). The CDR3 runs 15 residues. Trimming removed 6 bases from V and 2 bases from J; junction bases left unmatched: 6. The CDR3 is CSAVSGGAYNSPLHF. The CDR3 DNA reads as TGCAGTGCAGTCTCAGGGGGCGCCTATAATTCACCCCTCCACTTT.

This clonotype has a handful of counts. In DNA form, the CDR3 reads TGTGCCAGCAGCTTATTGGCTACGCGCTACTATAATTCACCCCTCCACTTT. Its translation: CASSLLATRYYNSPLHF. The rearrangement links TRBV7-2 to TRBJ1-6; D call uncertain. Germline values: CDR1 SGHTA, CDR2 FQGNSA. CDR3 length: 17 amino acids. Trimming removed 2 bases at V and 3 bases at J, with 14 bases between.

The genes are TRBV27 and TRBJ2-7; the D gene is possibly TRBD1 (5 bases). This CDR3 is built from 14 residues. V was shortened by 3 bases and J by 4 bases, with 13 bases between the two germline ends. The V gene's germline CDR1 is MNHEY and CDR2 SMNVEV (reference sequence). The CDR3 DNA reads TGTGCCAGCAGTTTCAGACAGCCATCTTACGAGCAGTACTTC. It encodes CASSFRQPSYEQYF.

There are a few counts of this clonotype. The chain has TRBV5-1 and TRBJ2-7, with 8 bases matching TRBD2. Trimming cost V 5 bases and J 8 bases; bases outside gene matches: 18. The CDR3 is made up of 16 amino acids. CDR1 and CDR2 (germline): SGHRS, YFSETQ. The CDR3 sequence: CASRRPSAGGSDKQYF. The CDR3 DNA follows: TGCGCCAGCAGGCGGCCATCGGCGGGGGGCAGTGATAAGCAGTACTTC.

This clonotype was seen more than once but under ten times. The CDR3 DNA sequence: TGTGCCAGCAACCTAGCGGGAGGGCCTAGGAATGAGCAGTTCTTC. It yields the protein CASNLAGGPRNEQFF. The chain employs TRBV9 and TRBJ2-1, with 12 bases lining up with TRBD2. The length of the CDR3 is 15 residues. The trim removed 6 bases at V and 7 bases at J, leaving 8 bases unmatched. Germline CDR1 SGDLS, CDR2 YYNGEE.

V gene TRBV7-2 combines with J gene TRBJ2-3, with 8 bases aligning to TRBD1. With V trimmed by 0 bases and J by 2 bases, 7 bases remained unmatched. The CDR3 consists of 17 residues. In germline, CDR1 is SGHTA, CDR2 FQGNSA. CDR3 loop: CASSLAATGAFTDTQYF. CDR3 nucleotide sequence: TGTGCCAGCAGCTTAGCCGCGACAGGGGCCTTCACAGATACGCAGTATTTT.

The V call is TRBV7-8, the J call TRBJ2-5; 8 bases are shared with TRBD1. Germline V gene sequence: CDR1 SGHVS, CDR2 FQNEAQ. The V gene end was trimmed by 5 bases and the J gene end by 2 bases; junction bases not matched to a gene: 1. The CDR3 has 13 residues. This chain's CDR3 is CASSGDRQETQYF. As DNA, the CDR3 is TGTGCCAGCAGCGGGGACAGGCAAGAGACCCAGTACTTC.